Below, 3 T cell receptor beta chains from the same sample are listed, as sequenced in a study of shared clonotypes between healthy human individuals. Clones were sequenced by immunoSEQ multiplex PCR, and TCRdb holds only the in-frame ones, with some missing. Here the sample spans about 600,000 clones, around three quarters being singletons. The source material was PBMCs. The receptors were gathered from a woman aged 40 to 50 in good health. Some clones in this sample may be carry-over from other donors' samples.

The rearrangement uses TRBV30 and TRBJ2-1, with D possibly being TRBD1 or TRBD2 (5 bases each). The V end was cut by 0 bases, the J end by 0 bases, with 12 bases between. The CDR3 consists of 16 residues. Looked up from germline, CDR1 is GTSNPN and CDR2 is SVGIG (reference sequence). The CDR3 nucleotides read TGTGCCTGGAGTGTACTGGGACGACCCTCCTACAATGAGCAGTTCTTC. As protein: CAWSVLGRPSYNEQFF.

The chain uses TRBV18 and TRBJ2-2, with TRBD1 matching over 7 bases. CDR3 length: 14 amino acids. Germline-derived CDR1 and CDR2 are KGHSH and LQKENI. With 8 bases clipped from V and 1 base from J, the junction kept 4 bases outside the gene matches. CDR3 DNA sequence: TGTGCCAGCCCGACAGGGAGGAACACCGGGGAGCTGTTTTTT. It specifies CASPTGRNTGELFF.

The CDR3 sequence is CASSTGELFF. The CDR3 bases are TGTGCCAGCAGCACCGGGGAGCTGTTTTTT. The chain joins TRBV7-9 to TRBJ2-2; D is unclear. V shed 5 bases and J shed 5 bases, with 0 bases lying between them. The germline V gene has CDR1 SEHNR and CDR2 FQNEAQ (reference sequence). This CDR3 is 10 amino acids long.